This T cell receptor beta chain was observed in a study of OX40 agonist ivuxolimab in advanced cancers. The study, taken as a whole, reports: The investigators did not determine what antigen specificity the expanded peripheral T cells had. Mean expanded clone counts were higher in CD8+ than CD4+ T cells. Low normalized T-cell clonal expansion also characterized some of the nonresponders.

With respect to this clone: What it binds is unknown.

Profiling relied on immunoSEQ multiplex PCR, and the TCRdb table lists in-frame clones only, not all of them. Of roughly 50,000 clones listed, 82% are singletons. The TCR comes from an adult with an advanced solid tumor such as melanoma, head and neck, liver or kidney cancer. Sequencing was performed on CD4+ or CD8+ T cells sorted from blood, taken in a trial of the OX40 agonist ivuxolimab.

The CDR3 spells CASRGNGNEQFF. The CDR3 region has the DNA TGTGCCAGCAGAGGGAACGGGAATGAGCAGTTCTTC. This sequence joins TRBV28 and TRBJ2-1; D is unresolved. The CDR3 runs to 12 residues. Trimming removed 6 bases at V and 7 bases at J, with 10 bases between. Germline loops: CDR1 MDHEN, CDR2 SYDVKM.